Sequencing of this TCR beta chain was carried out in a study of blood T cell repertoires in COVID-19. Study-level information: Specimens from acute and convalescent COVID-19 originated in the United States, Italy and Spain. In each case, the material was cDNA or gDNA derived from T cells, B-cell-depleted T cells, or PBMCs.

Germline values: CDR1 SGHRS, CDR2 YFSETQ. The CDR3 has 15 residues. Losses at the gene ends were 3 bases for V and 1 base for J; bases not matched to a gene: 6. Authors' analysis steps: Nucleated cell number was recorded as an estimate derived from reference gene primer amplification. Some clones are missing from TCRdb's copy, which holds only in-frame ones; the method was immunoSEQ multiplex PCR. Clone size and V and J calls were adopted from that table, with D and trimming inferred from the DNA. This table holds about 62,000 clones, about four fifths found once. The receptor was derived from a woman aged 45-59 years with active or convalescent COVID-19. V and J are TRBV5-1 and TRBJ1-2; TRBD1 aligns across 7 bases. Material: peripheral blood. The DNA of the CDR3 is TGCGCCAGCAGCTGGGGCGGGACAGATAACTATGGCTACACCTTC. It translates to CASSWGGTDNYGYTF.